Following are 18 T cell receptor beta chains from one sample sequenced in a study of T cell responses to AZD1222 COVID-19 vaccine (dated by TCRdb to the early 2020s). Library preparation used the immunoSEQ multiplex PCR assay. Drawn from immuneACCESS, this table holds only the in-frame rearrangements with V and J called that TCRdb kept. Clones are partly lost; checked studies trace under half to an unresolved V gene and leave the rest unexplained. The sample table shows some 110,000 clones, and around 89% are seen once. Around 2.3% of the sample goes to the ten largest clones. The time point tag for this specimen amounts to: baseline before first vaccination. Sequencing used peripheral blood, obtained on day 0 of AZD1222 vaccination. All receptors come from an adult in good health.

The chain couples TRBV11-2 to TRBJ1-1; the D is unclear. This CDR3 contains 14 residues. Trimming took off 3 bases at V and 3 bases at J, with 11 bases between the two ends. From germline, CDR1 is SGHAT and CDR2 FQNNGV. Here the CDR3 DNA reads TGTGCCAGCAGCTTGTCCCCCGCGCACACTGAAGCTTTCTTT. This codes for CASSLSPAHTEAFF.

The gene calls are TRBV7-2 and TRBJ2-7; D may correspond to TRBD1 or TRBD2 (5 bases each). Germline V gene sequence: CDR1 SGHTA, CDR2 FQGNSA. Between the trimmed V and J ends, which lost 2 bases and 2 bases, there was a span of 10 bases. This CDR3 is built from 14 residues. The CDR3 sequence: CASSLSGAPYEQYF. CDR3 DNA sequence: TGTGCCAGCAGCTTATCCGGGGCCCCCTACGAGCAGTACTTC.

V gene TRBV2 combines with J gene TRBJ2-3; D may match TRBD1 or TRBD2 (7 bases each). V lost 6 bases and J lost 6, with 13 bases in between. The CDR3 sequence is 13 residues long. Germline V CDR1 and CDR2: SNHLY, FYNNEI. In DNA, the CDR3 is TGTGCCAGCAGGAGACAGGGAGGGGATACGCAGTATTTT. It yields the protein CASRRQGGDTQYF.

The V call is TRBV28, the J call TRBJ1-5; D call uncertain. The germline CDR1 and CDR2 sequences are MDHEN and SYDVKM. The CDR3 is 15 amino acids. V was shortened by 0 bases and J by 0 bases, with 6 bases between the two germline ends. The CDR3 loop is CASSLWEGSNQPQHF. CDR3 coding DNA: TGTGCCAGCAGTTTATGGGAGGGTAGCAATCAGCCCCAGCATTTT.

The genes are TRBV10-2 and TRBJ1-1; D unclear. Between the trimmed V and J ends, which lost 3 bases and 1 base, there was a span of 6 bases. Looked up from germline, CDR1 is WSHSY and CDR2 is SAAADI. The CDR3 consists of 13 residues. In DNA form, the CDR3 reads TGCGCCAGCAGTGATAGGGAGAACACTGAAGCTTTCTTT. Residues: CASSDRENTEAFF.

V is TRBV5-1 and J is TRBJ1-1; no reliable D call. Germline CDR1 and CDR2: SGHRS and YFSETQ. The germline V and J ends were trimmed by 0 bases and 10 bases, with 10 bases remaining between them. The CDR3 runs to 12 residues. CDR3 DNA: TGCGCCAGCAGCTTGGACCAGGCGGGAGCTTTCTTT. Protein sequence: CASSLDQAGAFF.

The CDR3 bases are TGTGCCAGCAGCCCGAGCGGTTTCCCGGACTACGAGCAGTACTTC. It translates to CASSPSGFPDYEQYF. This chain links TRBV6-2 or TRBV6-3 with TRBJ2-7; tentative D call: TRBD2 (5 bases). The CDR3 contains 15 residues. The germline V gene encodes CDR1 MNHEY and CDR2 SVGEGT. Trimming stripped 6 bases from V and 3 bases from J, with 18 bases between.

This clone was counted a few times. This chain joins TRBV15 and TRBJ1-3; 7 positions agree with TRBD1. Germline V gene lookup returns CDR1 LNHNV and CDR2 YYDKDF (reference sequence). Trimming removed 1 base from V and 2 bases from J; junction bases left unmatched: 11. CDR3 length: 18 amino acids. The CDR3 sequence: CATSRGSPDREAGNTIYF. DNA of the CDR3: TGTGCCACCAGCAGAGGCTCCCCCGACAGGGAGGCTGGAAACACCATATATTTT.

This chain connects TRBV19 to TRBJ1-5; D uncertain. The V gene's germline CDR1 is LNHDA and CDR2 SQIVND (reference sequence). This CDR3 spans 12 amino acids. Deletions cut 2 bases from V and 5 bases from J, with 4 bases between. The CDR3 DNA follows: TGTGCCAGTAGTATATGGGATCAGCCCCAGCATTTT. Its translation: CASSIWDQPQHF.

This sequence joins TRBV5-1 and TRBJ2-7; 7 bases align to TRBD2. Trimming removed 0 bases from V and 0 bases from J; junction bases left unmatched: 6. Germline lookup yields CDR1 SGHRS and CDR2 YFSETQ. There are 16 residues in the CDR3. CDR3: CASSLASGVTSYEQYF. CDR3 DNA: TGCGCCAGCAGCTTGGCCAGCGGGGTGACCTCCTACGAGCAGTACTTC.

This clone was recorded a few times. V gene TRBV6-5 combines with J gene TRBJ1-5; no reliable D call. The V end was cut by 2 bases, the J end by 0 bases, with 8 bases between. Per germline, CDR1 MNHEY and CDR2 SVGAGI. The CDR3 contains 15 residues. CDR3 sequence: CASSYTQNSNQPQHF. The CDR3 nucleotides read TGTGCCAGCAGTTACACTCAGAATAGCAATCAGCCCCAGCATTTT.

The rearrangement links TRBV5-1 to TRBJ1-2, with TRBD1 as a possible D gene (5 bases). The ends were cut back, 0 bases at V and 4 bases at J, with 10 bases in the middle. There are 14 residues in the CDR3. From germline, CDR1 is SGHRS and CDR2 YFSETQ. CDR3 sequence (DNA): TGCGCCAGCAGCTTGGGGCAGGGCACCTATGGCTACACCTTC. This sequence encodes CASSLGQGTYGYTF. Filled out from reference TRBV5-1 and TRBJ1-2, the complete variable domain reads KAGVTQTPRYLIKTRGQQVTLSCSPISGHRSVSWYQQTPGQGLQFLFEYFSETQRNKGNFPGRFSGRQFSNSRSEMNVSTLELGDSALYLCASSLGQGTYGYTFGSGTRLTVV.

V usage is TRBV2 and J usage is TRBJ1-1; possibly TRBD1 for D (5 bases). V gave up 2 bases and J gave up 3 bases, with 25 bases separating them. This CDR3 spans 19 amino acids. Germline V CDR1 and CDR2: SNHLY, FYNNEI. The chain's CDR3 is CASSEHETGVFEQDTEAFF. The CDR3 DNA reads TGTGCCAGCAGTGAACATGAGACGGGGGTCTTCGAGCAGGACACTGAAGCTTTCTTT.

A single count supports this clone. The chain recombines TRBV2 with TRBJ1-5; D perhaps matches TRBD1 (5 bases). V was shortened by 6 bases and J by 0 bases, with 12 bases between the two germline ends. Germline values: CDR1 SNHLY, CDR2 FYNNEI. The CDR3 is made up of 15 amino acids. CDR3 in DNA: TGTGCCAGCAGAGGGGAAATTACTAGCAATCAGCCCCAGCATTTT. Translated, it gives CASRGEITSNQPQHF.

V and J are TRBV11-2 and TRBJ1-2; no clear D gene. Germline V lookup: CDR1 SGHAT, CDR2 FQNNGV. V was trimmed by 2 bases and J by 7 bases, leaving 11 bases between them. The CDR3 loop spans 13 amino acids. CDR3 sequence (DNA): TGTGCCAGCAGCTTAAGGAGGGAACGTGGCTACACCTTC. Translating gives CASSLRRERGYTF.

This clone was picked up one time. The chain employs TRBV12-3 or TRBV12-4 and TRBJ1-5; the D is unclear. The V gene lost 4 bases and the J gene lost 0 bases, with 4 bases spanning the gap. The CDR3 extends over 13 amino acids. CDR3: CASSYNSNQPQHF. CDR3 bases: TGTGCCAGCAGTTACAATAGCAATCAGCCCCAGCATTTT.

The chain couples TRBV21-1 to TRBJ1-1. TRBV21-1 is flagged as a pseudogene. CDR3 size: 15 residues. CDR3 sequence (DNA): TGTGCCAGCAGCAAAGCGGTGGGGAAACGGGCTGAAGCTTTCTTT. Amino acid sequence: CASSKAVGKRAEAFF.

The rearrangement links TRBV4-3 to TRBJ2-2; D possibly corresponds to TRBD1 (5 bases). The CDR3 is 16 residues long. The V gene's germline CDR1 is LGHNA and CDR2 YSLEER. The V end lost 8 bases, the J end lost 0 bases, and 16 bases lay between the germline ends. CDR3 bases: TGCGCCAGCTCAAGGGGATCTACCGCGAACACCGGGGAGCTGTTTTTT. Translating gives CASSRGSTANTGELFF.